Shown below are 19 T cell receptor beta chains from a single sample sequenced in a study of OX40 agonist ivuxolimab in advanced cancers. Here immunoSEQ multiplex PCR was the method, and the copy in TCRdb shows in-frame clones only, minus some. The table has 65,000 to 90,000 clones, 75% to 95% seen once. Material: CD4+ or CD8+ T cells sorted from blood, obtained in a trial of the OX40 agonist ivuxolimab. The source is an adult with an advanced solid tumor such as melanoma, head and neck, liver or kidney cancer.

This clone was recorded once. This chain uses TRBV6-5 with TRBJ1-2; 7 bases align to TRBD1. Germline V gene data show CDR1 as MNHEY and CDR2 as SVGAGI. Trimming at V came to 6 bases and at J to 4 bases, leaving 11 bases not matched to a gene. This CDR3 contains 15 residues. The CDR3: CASSKDRLPGYGYTF. The DNA for the CDR3 is TGTGCCAGCAGCAAGGACAGGCTCCCGGGCTATGGCTACACCTTC.

The V call is TRBV6-6, the J call TRBJ2-5; possibly TRBD1 for D (6 bases). The V gene's germline CDR1 is MNHNY and CDR2 SVGAGI (reference sequence). Between the trimmed V and J ends, which lost 6 bases and 4 bases, there was a span of 15 bases. The CDR3 contains 14 residues. The CDR3 is CASRPQGRGETQYF. Here the CDR3 DNA reads TGTGCCAGCAGACCCCAGGGGCGCGGAGAGACCCAGTACTTC.

V usage is TRBV19 and J usage is TRBJ2-5; 7 nucleotides line up with TRBD2. The CDR3 loop spans 13 amino acids. Germline lookup yields CDR1 LNHDA and CDR2 SQIVND (reference sequence). J lost 4 bases, V lost 7 bases, and 6 bases had no gene match. The DNA of the CDR3 is TGTGCCAGTAACCCGGGGAGGGGAGAGACCCAGTACTTC. Its translation is CASNPGRGETQYF.

The gene calls are TRBV7-2 and TRBJ2-1, with D perhaps matching TRBD2 (5 bases). CDR3 length: 13 amino acids. The germline V gene encodes CDR1 SGHTA and CDR2 FQGNSA. V was clipped by 6 bases and J by 6 bases, with 12 bases between them. CDR3 DNA sequence: TGTGCCAGCAGGCAGAGGGCCGGCAATGAGCAGTTCTTC. Protein: CASRQRAGNEQFF.

This chain links TRBV18 with TRBJ2-5; TRBD1 matches 7 bases. This CDR3 spans 15 amino acids. The germline V gene has CDR1 KGHSH and CDR2 LQKENI. The junction had 9 bases not matched to a gene; V was cut back by 3 bases and J by 5 bases. The CDR3 reads CASSPVRGQEETQYF. CDR3 in DNA: TGTGCCAGCTCACCTGTTCGAGGACAGGAGGAGACCCAGTACTTC.

The chain is built from TRBV5-1 and TRBJ2-2; D not resolved. With 4 bases removed from V and 3 bases from J, the gap between germline ends came to 4 bases. This CDR3 region has 12 residues. The germline V gene has CDR1 SGHRS and CDR2 YFSETQ. The CDR3 loop reads CASSAHTGELFF. The CDR3 DNA reads TGCGCCAGCAGCGCCCACACCGGGGAGCTGTTTTTT.

The V and J genes are TRBV7-3 and TRBJ2-3; TRBD2 agrees at 14 bases. CDR3 size: 18 residues. CDR1 SGHTA and CDR2 FQGTGA come from the germline V gene. V was clipped by 4 bases and J by 5 bases; unmatched bases: 11. The CDR3 region is CASSSNPGLAGVGDTQYF. Written as DNA, the CDR3 is TGTGCCAGCAGCTCTAATCCGGGACTAGCGGGAGTTGGAGATACGCAGTATTTT.

The chain couples TRBV30 to TRBJ1-4, with 7 bases matching TRBD1. Germline CDR1 GTSNPN, CDR2 SVGIG (reference sequence). CDR3 length: 14 amino acids. V trimming: 3 bases; J trimming: 8 bases; junction bases outside the gene matches: 9. The CDR3, as DNA: TGTGCCTGGAGCACCAGGACAGGTGGCGAAAAACTGTTTTTT. Translating it yields CAWSTRTGGEKLFF. Drawing the rest from reference TRBV30 and TRBJ1-4, the complete variable domain is SQTIHQWPATLVQPVGSPLSLECTVEGTSNPNLYWYRQAAGRGLQLLFYSVGIGQISSEVPQNLSASRPQDRQFILSSKKLLLSDSGFYLCAWSTRTGGEKLFFGSGTQLSVL.

The chain employs TRBV7-9 and TRBJ2-3, with TRBD2 matching 8 bases. In germline, CDR1 is SEHNR, CDR2 FQNEAQ (reference sequence). Trimming removed 6 bases from V and 0 bases from J; junction bases left unmatched: 5. This CDR3 has 15 residues. The CDR3 spells CASRRSSGSTDTQYF. As DNA, the CDR3 is TGTGCCAGCAGACGTTCTAGCGGGAGCACAGATACGCAGTATTTT.

V gene TRBV13 combines with J gene TRBJ1-2; no reliable D call. CDR1 is PRHDT and CDR2 is FYEKMQ in the germline V gene (reference sequence). This CDR3 contains 13 residues. Trimming stripped 5 bases from V and 0 bases from J, with 7 bases between. The CDR3, as DNA: TGTGCCAGCAGCCGGCGCACTAACTATGGCTACACCTTC. As protein: CASSRRTNYGYTF.

The rearrangement uses TRBV15 and TRBJ2-2; D gene unclear. The CDR3 contains 13 residues. Germline V lookup: CDR1 LNHNV, CDR2 YYDKDF (reference sequence). Trimming removed 0 bases at V and 8 bases at J, with 7 bases between. The CDR3 here is CATSRDPRGELFF. DNA for the CDR3: TGTGCCACCAGCAGAGATCCACGTGGGGAGCTGTTTTTT.

V usage is TRBV11-2 and J usage is TRBJ2-2; no definite D call. V lost 2 bases, J lost 2 bases, and 6 bases lay in between. This CDR3 region has 14 residues. Germline assignment: CDR1 SGHAT and CDR2 FQNNGV. The CDR3 DNA sequence: TGTGCCAGCAGCTTATTCACCAACACCGGGGAGCTGTTTTTT. Translating it yields CASSLFTNTGELFF.

This rearrangement joins TRBV7-2 to TRBJ2-2, with D perhaps matching TRBD1 (6 bases). The length of the CDR3 is 18 residues. The germline CDR1 and CDR2 sequences are SGHTA and FQGNSA. V dropped 1 base and J dropped 1 base, with 16 bases sitting between them. The CDR3 protein is CASSLDREKGVNTGELFF. CDR3 DNA: TGTGCCAGCAGCTTAGATCGGGAAAAGGGGGTGAACACCGGGGAGCTGTTTTTT.

V and J are TRBV11-1 and TRBJ1-1; tentatively, D is TRBD1 (6 bases). CDR1 SGHAT and CDR2 FQDESV come from the germline V gene (reference sequence). CDR3 size: 15 residues. The ends were cut back, 1 base at V and 6 bases at J, with 15 bases in the middle. The CDR3 region has the DNA TGTGCCAGCAGCTTAGTCCCCAGGGGCCGCGCTGAAGCTTTCTTT. This gives the protein CASSLVPRGRAEAFF.

The V and J genes are TRBV18 and TRBJ2-1, with 7 nucleotides matching TRBD2. Looked up from germline, CDR1 is KGHSH and CDR2 is LQKENI. The CDR3 spans 15 residues. The ends lost 2 bases at V and 8 bases at J; junction bases unmatched: 9. The CDR3 DNA sequence: TGTGCCAGCTCACCATCTGGCGGGAGACTCCATGAGCAGTTCTTC. Encoded protein: CASSPSGGRLHEQFF.

The chain recombines TRBV29-1 with TRBJ2-5; 9 positions agree with TRBD2. Germline CDR1 and CDR2: SQVTM and ANQGSEA. The CDR3 is made up of 14 amino acids. Trimming at V came to 4 bases and at J to 1 base, leaving 4 bases not matched to a gene. The CDR3 sequence is CSVGPSGAQETQYF. The CDR3 DNA reads as TGCAGCGTTGGACCTAGCGGGGCCCAAGAGACCCAGTACTTC. The full variable domain, in which reference TRBV29-1 and TRBJ2-5 provide the parts outside the CDR3, is SAVISQKPSRDICQRGTSLTIQCQVDSQVTMMFWYRQQPGQSLTLIATANQGSEATYESGFVIDKFPISRPNLTFSTLTVSNMSPEDSSIYLCSVGPSGAQETQYFGPGTRLLVL.

With respect to this clone: A junction boundary mismatches the germline segment, possibly from a read error. This rearrangement joins TRBV7-7 to TRBJ2-7, with TRBD2 matching 8 bases. The DNA matches TRBJ2-5 better at its end, which makes the J call doubtful. This CDR3 comprises 13 residues. Germline V CDR1 and CDR2: SSHAT, FNYEAQ (reference sequence). CDR3 sequence reads: CASSLGLAGTQYF. Here the CDR3 DNA reads TGTGCTAGCAGCTTAGGTCTAGCGGGGACCCAGTACTTC.

The DNA for the CDR3 is TGCAGCGTGGAGACTAGCGGCAATTTCTACGAGCAGTACTTC. Protein: CSVETSGNFYEQYF. The J gene is TRBJ2-7, the V gene TRBV29-1; 9 nucleotides line up with TRBD2. CDR3 size: 14 residues. CDR1 and CDR2 (germline): SQVTM, ANQGSEA. The V and J ends lost 6 bases and 3 bases, in that order; junction bases with no gene match: 9.

This clone was observed a few times. V gene TRBV19 combines with J gene TRBJ2-3, with 7 nucleotides matching TRBD1. After removal of 0 bases from V and 2 bases from J, the junction contained 14 bases not matched to a gene. CDR1 is LNHDA and CDR2 is SQIVND in the germline V gene (reference sequence). The CDR3 contains 19 residues. Written as DNA, the CDR3 is TGTGCCAGTAGTATAGATCCCGGCCGACAGGGCATCTCCACAGATACGCAGTATTTT. This encodes CASSIDPGRQGISTDTQYF. The full variable domain, completed using reference TRBV19 and TRBJ2-3, is DGGITQSPKYLFRKEGQNVTLSCEQNLNHDAMYWYRQDPGQGLRLIYYSQIVNDFQKGDIAEGYSVSREKKESFPLTVTSAQKNPTAFYLCASSIDPGRQGISTDTQYFGPGTRLTVL.